A selection of T cell receptor beta chains follows, all from one sample in a study of OX40 agonist ivuxolimab in advanced cancers. Using immunoSEQ multiplex PCR, the repertoire was profiled, and TCRdb retains in-frame clones only, with some absent. Of fewer than 90,000 clones in the sample, around 90% are singletons; the top ten hold about 1.3%. Sequences were derived from CD4+ or CD8+ T cells sorted from blood, sampled in a trial of the OX40 agonist ivuxolimab. Receptor source: an adult with an advanced solid tumor such as melanoma, head and neck, liver or kidney cancer. Each CDR3 is given with its conserved first and last residue. The D gene is left open where the match is weak. Clone size is given for some rows only: seen once, a few or many times, or a class if the clone is expanded.

J,V,size,D,DNA,CDR3
TRBJ2-1,TRBV11-3,-,-,TGTGCCAGCAGCCTCTATGGGGAGTCGCAGTTCTTC,CASSLYGESQFF
TRBJ2-1,TRBV6-5,-,TRBD2,TGTGCCACCGGCGGGAGGGCCATTTACAATGAGCAGTTCTTC,CATGGRAIYNEQFF
TRBJ2-5,TRBV7-2,-,TRBD2,TGTGCCAGCACCTCAGCGGGGGGGCCGCGGGAGACCCAGTACTTC,CASTSAGGPRETQYF
TRBJ2-1,TRBV7-3,-,TRBD2,TGTGCCAGCAGTAGGCGGACTAGCGGGGTGCTGGTGGGGAATGAGCAGTTCTTC,CASSRRTSGVLVGNEQFF
TRBJ2-1,TRBV7-3,-,TRBD2,TGTGCCAGCAGCCAGGGTTTGGGCGGGAGTCCCTACAATGAGCAGTTCTTC,CASSQGLGGSPYNEQFF
TRBJ2-7,TRBV28,-,-,TGTGCCAGCAGCCCTATGTTGTTAGCGAGGACCTACGAGCAGTACTTC,CASSPMLLARTYEQYF
TRBJ1-1,TRBV6-5,-,TRBD1,TGTGCCAGCAGCCGGGACAGGGGGTATGAAGCTTTCTTT,CASSRDRGYEAFF
TRBJ2-7,TRBV18,-,-,TGTGCCAGCTCAACCCGTACTTCCGAGCAGTACTTC,CASSTRTSEQYF
TRBJ1-1,TRBV5-1,-,-,TGCGCCAGCACCAAAGGGACAAAGAGGGGAAACACTGAAGCTTTCTTT,CASTKGTKRGNTEAFF
TRBJ2-1,TRBV19,-,TRBD2,TGTGCCAGTAGTATAGCGGGTAGCGGGAGGGTGTACAATGAGCAGTTCTTC,CASSIAGSGRVYNEQFF
TRBJ1-1,TRBV5-1,-,-,TGCGCCAGCAGCTTGGCCCCGGCGAACACTGAAGCTTTCTTT,CASSLAPANTEAFF
TRBJ2-4,TRBV11-1,-,-,TGTGCCAGCAGCTTAGAGTCATGGGGCAAAAACATTCAGTACTTC,CASSLESWGKNIQYF
TRBJ2-5,TRBV5-4,-,-,TGTGCCAGCAGCCGAGACGGGAACCAAGAGACCCAGTACTTC,CASSRDGNQETQYF
TRBJ2-1,TRBV7-3,-,-,TGTGCCAGCAGCCACCGGACAGCGGGTGAGCAGTTCTTC,CASSHRTAGEQFF
TRBJ2-7,TRBV30,-,-,TGTGCCTGGGAACCCGGGATTTCCTACGAGCAGTACTTC,CAWEPGISYEQYF
TRBJ1-2,TRBV28,-,-,TGTGCCAGCAGTTTAGGGGGACGGTATGGCTACACCTTC,CASSLGGRYGYTF
TRBJ1-2,TRBV6-1,-,-,TGTGCCAGCAGTGACCCCGGACGGTCTTCTTTGACCTTC,CASSDPGRSSLTF
TRBJ1-5,TRBV19,-,TRBD1,TGTGCCAGTAGTCCCGGACAGGGCTTCGGGCCCCAGCATTTT,CASSPGQGFGPQHF
TRBJ2-3,TRBV28,-,TRBD2,TGTGCCAGCAGGGCGGGGGGGGCCATTGATACGCAGTATTTT,CASRAGGAIDTQYF
TRBJ1-4,TRBV10-3,-,TRBD1,TGTGCCATCAGTGAGTCCCGACAGGGTGAAAAACTGTTTTTT,CAISESRQGEKLFF
TRBJ2-1,TRBV4-2,once,TRBD2,TGTGCCAGCAGCCAAGATCGCGGGAGCAACAATGAGCAGTTCTTC,CASSQDRGSNNEQFF
TRBJ2-5,TRBV9,-,-,TGTGCCAGCAGCAGGTCCCCGGGCAGGGAAGAGACCCAGTACTTC,CASSRSPGREETQYF
TRBJ2-7,TRBV4-1,-,TRBD1,TGCGCCAGCAGCCAACCGGGACAGGGGGGCTACGAGCAGTACTTC,CASSQPGQGGYEQYF
TRBJ1-3,TRBV5-1,-,-,TGCGCCAGCACCACCGGAGGGGGAAACACCATATATTTT,CASTTGGGNTIYF
TRBJ1-2,TRBV19,-,-,TGTGCCAGTTCGGACAGTCACTATGGCTACACCTTC,CASSDSHYGYTF
TRBJ1-2,TRBV5-1,-,TRBD1,TGCGCCAGCAGCACGGGACAGGGGGCGGTTGGCTACACCTTC,CASSTGQGAVGYTF
TRBJ1-2,TRBV6-1,-,-,TGTGCCAGCATCGAAGGGGCAGGGGTTAACTATGGCTACACCTTC,CASIEGAGVNYGYTF
TRBJ1-5,TRBV18,-,-,TGTGCCAGCTCCCCCCCGAACTTTGATCAGCCCCAGCATTTT,CASSPPNFDQPQHF
TRBJ2-1,TRBV6-1,once,TRBD2,TGTGCCAGCAGTGAAGTGCGGAGCGGGGGGGCGGGAAATGAGCAGTTCTTC,CASSEVRSGGAGNEQFF
TRBJ2-7,TRBV2,-,-,TGTGCCAGCAGTGGGGGTACAGCGAGCTCCTACGAGCAGTACTTC,CASSGGTASSYEQYF
TRBJ2-4,TRBV5-1,-,-,TGCGCCAGCAGCTTGCAAATGACTACCCCGGGGCAAAACATTCAGTACTTC,CASSLQMTTPGQNIQYF
TRBJ2-2,TRBV7-9,-,-,TGTGCCAGCAGCTTAATGGGGTCCGTAGGCGGGGAGCTGTTTTTT,CASSLMGSVGGELFF
TRBJ1-1,TRBV6-6,-,-,TGTGCCAGCAGGAACGACCGAACTGAAGCTTTCTTT,CASRNDRTEAFF
TRBJ2-1,TRBV18,-,-,TGTGCCAGCTCACCAGGCGGGGAGAATGAGCAGTTCTTC,CASSPGGENEQFF
TRBJ1-1,TRBV7-9,-,-,TGTGCCAGCAGCTTAGGGGGAGTAAACACTGAAGCTTTCTTT,CASSLGGVNTEAFF
TRBJ1-1,TRBV18,-,-,TGTGCCAGCTCACCAATTGACTCCGGGAGCACTGAAGCTTTCTTT,CASSPIDSGSTEAFF
TRBJ1-1,TRBV6-5,-,-,TGTGCCAGCAGCCTCGAGGAGTTCACTGAAGCTTTCTTT,CASSLEEFTEAFF
TRBJ2-5,TRBV6-1,-,-,TGTGCCAGCAGTGCGGGGCCCCTACAGACCCAGTACTTC,CASSAGPLQTQYF
TRBJ2-3,TRBV2,-,-,TGTGCCAGTCTCACGGGACTCGTCACAGATACGCAGTATTTT,CASLTGLVTDTQYF
TRBJ1-5,TRBV2,-,TRBD1,TGTGCCACCAGTGCCGCCGACAGGGTACAGCCCCAGCATTTT,CATSAADRVQPQHF
TRBJ1-2,TRBV29-1,once,-,TGCAGCGGGGCCCCGCCGGGCTATGGCTACACCTTC,CSGAPPGYGYTF
TRBJ1-4,TRBV29-1,-,TRBD1,TGCAGCGTTTGGACAGGGGGAGATGAAAAACTGTTTTTT,CSVWTGGDEKLFF
TRBJ1-1,TRBV5-5,many,-,TGTGCCAGCAGCTACGGACTCGTAATGAACACTGAAGCTTTCTTT,CASSYGLVMNTEAFF
TRBJ2-2,TRBV5-1,-,TRBD2,TGCGCCAGCAGCCCGGTAGCGGGGGACTTAACCGGGGAGCTGTTTTTT,CASSPVAGDLTGELFF
TRBJ2-5,TRBV6-6,-,-,TGTGCCAGCAGCACCTTGGGTCAAGAGACCCAGTACTTC,CASSTLGQETQYF
TRBJ2-1,TRBV9,-,-,TGTGCCAGCACCTCGGGTCGGGTCAATGAGCAGTTCTTC,CASTSGRVNEQFF